This TCR beta chain was sequenced in a study of T-cell reconstitution after alpha-beta-depleted transplantation in children. As it was prepared, the TCRbeta library received unique molecular identifiers. TCRdb re-derived calls from the PCR reads in MiXCR, one entry per CDR3 protein. The data hold around 110,000 distinct CDR3 sequences, with about a tenth observed a single time. This CDR3 contains 13 residues. The germline CDR1 and CDR2 sequences are DFQATT and SNEGSKA (reference sequence). The ends lost 6 bases at V and 5 bases at J; junction bases unmatched: 8. The receptor comes from a boy aged 2-15 years with acute lymphoblastic leukemia, due to receive a stem cell transplant. The chain couples TRBV20-1 to TRBJ2-7; 9 bases are a match to TRBD1. Sequencing used PBMCs, obtained before TCRalphabeta/CD19-depleted stem cell transplant. The CDR3 here is CSALGQGLHEQYF. CDR3 DNA sequence: TGCAGTGCCCTGGGACAGGGACTCCACGAGCAGTACTTC.